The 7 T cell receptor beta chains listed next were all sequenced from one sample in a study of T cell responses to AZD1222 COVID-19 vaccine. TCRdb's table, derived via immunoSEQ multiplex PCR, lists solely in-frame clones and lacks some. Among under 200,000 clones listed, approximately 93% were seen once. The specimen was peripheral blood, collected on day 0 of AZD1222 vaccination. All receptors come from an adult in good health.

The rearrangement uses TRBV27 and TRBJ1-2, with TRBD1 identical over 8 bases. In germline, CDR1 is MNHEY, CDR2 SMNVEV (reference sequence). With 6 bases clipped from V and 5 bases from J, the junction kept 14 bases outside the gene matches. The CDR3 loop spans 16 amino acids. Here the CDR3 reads CASSRAGGAGSYGYTF. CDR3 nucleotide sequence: TGTGCCAGCAGCAGGGCAGGGGGCGCTGGGTCATATGGCTACACCTTC.

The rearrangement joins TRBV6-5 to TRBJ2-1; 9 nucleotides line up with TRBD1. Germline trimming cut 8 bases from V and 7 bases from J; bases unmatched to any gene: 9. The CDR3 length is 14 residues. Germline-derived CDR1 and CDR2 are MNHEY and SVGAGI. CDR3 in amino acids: CASGGQGLWNEQFF. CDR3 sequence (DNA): TGTGCCAGCGGGGGACAGGGTCTCTGGAATGAGCAGTTCTTC.

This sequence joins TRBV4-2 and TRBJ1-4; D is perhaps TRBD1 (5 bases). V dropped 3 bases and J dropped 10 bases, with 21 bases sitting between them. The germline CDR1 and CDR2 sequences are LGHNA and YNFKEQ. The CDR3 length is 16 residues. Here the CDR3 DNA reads TGTGCCAGCAGCCAGAGGGGCGGCGGGGACGGTCGAAAACTGTTTTTT. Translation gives CASSQRGGGDGRKLFF.

The CDR3 nucleotides read TGCGCCAGCAGGCAGCCGGGTCTCTCCACTGAAGCTTTCTTT. Translated: CASRQPGLSTEAFF. This chain connects TRBV5-1 to TRBJ1-1; D gene unclear. The V end was cut by 5 bases, the J end by 4 bases, with 15 bases between. The CDR3 loop spans 14 amino acids. The V gene's germline CDR1 is SGHRS and CDR2 YFSETQ.

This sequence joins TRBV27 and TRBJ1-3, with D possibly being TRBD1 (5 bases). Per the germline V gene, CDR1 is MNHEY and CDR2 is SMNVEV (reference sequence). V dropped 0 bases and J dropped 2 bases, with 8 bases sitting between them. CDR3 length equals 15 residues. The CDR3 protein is CASSLSWGTGNTIYF. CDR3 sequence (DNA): TGTGCCAGCAGTTTATCATGGGGCACTGGAAACACCATATATTTT.

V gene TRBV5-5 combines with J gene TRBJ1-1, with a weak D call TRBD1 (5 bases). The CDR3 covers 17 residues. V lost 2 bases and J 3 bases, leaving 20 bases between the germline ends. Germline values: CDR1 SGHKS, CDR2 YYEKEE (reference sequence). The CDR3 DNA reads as TGTGCCAGCAGCTTCGGATATCGACAGATCCGGGACACTGAAGCTTTCTTT. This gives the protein CASSFGYRQIRDTEAFF.

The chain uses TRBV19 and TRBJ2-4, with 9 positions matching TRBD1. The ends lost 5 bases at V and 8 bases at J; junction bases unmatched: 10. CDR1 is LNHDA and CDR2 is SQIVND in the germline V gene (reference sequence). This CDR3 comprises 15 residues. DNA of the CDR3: TGTGCCAGTAGTCCTCCGGGACAGGGAAAATACATTCAGTACTTC. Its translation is CASSPPGQGKYIQYF.